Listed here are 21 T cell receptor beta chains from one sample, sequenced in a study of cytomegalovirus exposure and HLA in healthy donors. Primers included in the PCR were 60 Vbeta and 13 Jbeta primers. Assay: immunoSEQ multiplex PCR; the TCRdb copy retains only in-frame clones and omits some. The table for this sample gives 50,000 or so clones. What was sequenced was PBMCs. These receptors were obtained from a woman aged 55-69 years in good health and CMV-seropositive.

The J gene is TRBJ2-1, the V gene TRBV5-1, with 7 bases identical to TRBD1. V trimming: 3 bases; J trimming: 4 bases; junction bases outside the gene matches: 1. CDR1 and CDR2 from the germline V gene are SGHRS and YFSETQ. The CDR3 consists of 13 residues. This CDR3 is CASSWDSYNEQFF. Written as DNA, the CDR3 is TGCGCCAGCAGCTGGGACAGTTACAATGAGCAGTTCTTC.

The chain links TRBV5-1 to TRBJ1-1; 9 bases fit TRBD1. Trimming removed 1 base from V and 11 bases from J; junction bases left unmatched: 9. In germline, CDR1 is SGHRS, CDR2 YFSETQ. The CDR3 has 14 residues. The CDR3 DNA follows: TGCGCCAGCAGCTTGCCTACAGGGGGCCGGGAGGCTTTCTTT. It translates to CASSLPTGGREAFF.

In DNA form, the CDR3 reads TGCGCCAGCAGCTTGACCGTGGGAGGAACAGATACGCAGTATTTT. Translation gives CASSLTVGGTDTQYF. The chain combines TRBV5-1 with TRBJ2-3, with D perhaps TRBD2 (6 bases). The ends were cut back, 1 base at V and 3 bases at J, with 12 bases in the middle. Germline V gene sequence: CDR1 SGHRS, CDR2 YFSETQ. The CDR3 spans 15 residues.

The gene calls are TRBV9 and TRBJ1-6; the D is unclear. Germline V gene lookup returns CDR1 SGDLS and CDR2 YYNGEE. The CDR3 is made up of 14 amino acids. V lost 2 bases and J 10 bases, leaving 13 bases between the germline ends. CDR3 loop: CASSVLNRGSPLHF. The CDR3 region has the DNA TGTGCCAGCAGCGTCTTGAACCGCGGATCACCCCTCCACTTT.

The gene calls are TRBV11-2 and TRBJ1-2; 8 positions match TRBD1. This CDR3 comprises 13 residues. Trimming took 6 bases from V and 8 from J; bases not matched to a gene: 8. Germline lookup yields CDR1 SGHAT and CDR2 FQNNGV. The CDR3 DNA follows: TGTGCCAGCAGTCCCCAGGGGGCAGAAGGCTACACCTTC. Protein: CASSPQGAEGYTF.

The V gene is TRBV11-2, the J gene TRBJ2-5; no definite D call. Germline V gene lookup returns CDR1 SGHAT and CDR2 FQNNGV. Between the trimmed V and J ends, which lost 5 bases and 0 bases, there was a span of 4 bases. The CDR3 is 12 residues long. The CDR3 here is CASSPNQETQYF. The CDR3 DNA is TGTGCCAGCAGCCCCAACCAAGAGACCCAGTACTTC.

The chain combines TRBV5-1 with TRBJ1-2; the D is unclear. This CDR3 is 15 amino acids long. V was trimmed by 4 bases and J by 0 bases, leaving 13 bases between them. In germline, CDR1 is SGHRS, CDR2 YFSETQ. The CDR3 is CASSPLGTSNYGYTF. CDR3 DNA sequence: TGCGCCAGCAGCCCCCTAGGCACCTCTAACTATGGCTACACCTTC.

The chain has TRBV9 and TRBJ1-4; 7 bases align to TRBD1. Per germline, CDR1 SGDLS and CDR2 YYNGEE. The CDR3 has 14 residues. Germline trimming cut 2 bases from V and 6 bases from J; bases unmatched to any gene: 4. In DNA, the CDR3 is TGTGCCAGCAGCGTGTCAGGGGGAGATGAAAAACTGTTTTTT. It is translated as CASSVSGGDEKLFF.

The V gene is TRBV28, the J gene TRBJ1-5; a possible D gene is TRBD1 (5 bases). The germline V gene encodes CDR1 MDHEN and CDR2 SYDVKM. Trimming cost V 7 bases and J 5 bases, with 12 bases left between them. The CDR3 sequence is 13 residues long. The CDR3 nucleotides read TGTGCCAGCACTCCTGCAGGGTATCAGCCCCAGCATTTT. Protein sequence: CASTPAGYQPQHF.

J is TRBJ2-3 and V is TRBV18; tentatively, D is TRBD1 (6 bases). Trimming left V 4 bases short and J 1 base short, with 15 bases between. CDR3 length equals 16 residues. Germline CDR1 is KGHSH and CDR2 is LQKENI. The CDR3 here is CASSLAGVPGTDTQYF. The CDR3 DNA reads TGTGCCAGCTCACTAGCAGGGGTCCCTGGCACAGATACGCAGTATTTT.

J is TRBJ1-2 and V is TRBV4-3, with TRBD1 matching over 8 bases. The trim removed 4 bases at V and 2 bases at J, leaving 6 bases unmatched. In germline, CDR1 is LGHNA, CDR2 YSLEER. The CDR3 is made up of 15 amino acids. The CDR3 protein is CASSPLGQGNYGYTF. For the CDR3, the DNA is TGCGCCAGCAGCCCTTTAGGACAGGGCAACTATGGCTACACCTTC.

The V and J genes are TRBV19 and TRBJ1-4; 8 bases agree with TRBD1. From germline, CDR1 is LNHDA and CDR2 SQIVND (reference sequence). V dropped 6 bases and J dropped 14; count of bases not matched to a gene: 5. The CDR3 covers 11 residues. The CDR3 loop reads CASSPGQGLFF. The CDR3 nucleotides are TGTGCCAGTAGCCCCGGACAGGGCCTGTTTTTT.

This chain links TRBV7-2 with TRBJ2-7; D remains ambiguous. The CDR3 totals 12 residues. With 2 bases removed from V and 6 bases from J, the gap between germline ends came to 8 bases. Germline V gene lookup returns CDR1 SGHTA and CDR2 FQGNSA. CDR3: CASSLSQREQYF. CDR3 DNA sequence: TGTGCCAGCAGCTTATCTCAGCGCGAGCAGTACTTC. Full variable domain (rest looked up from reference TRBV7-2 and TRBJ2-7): GAGVSQSPSNKVTEKGKDVELRCDPISGHTALYWYRQSLGQGLEFLIYFQGNSAPDKSGLPSDRFSAERTGGSVSTLTIQRTQQEDSAVYLCASSLSQREQYFGPGTRLTVT.

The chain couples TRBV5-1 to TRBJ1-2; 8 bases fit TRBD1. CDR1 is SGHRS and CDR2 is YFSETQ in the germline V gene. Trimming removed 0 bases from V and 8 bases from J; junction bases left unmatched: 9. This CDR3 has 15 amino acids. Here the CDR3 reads CASSLGGQAGEGYTF. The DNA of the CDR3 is TGCGCCAGCAGCTTGGGGGGACAGGCAGGAGAAGGCTACACCTTC.

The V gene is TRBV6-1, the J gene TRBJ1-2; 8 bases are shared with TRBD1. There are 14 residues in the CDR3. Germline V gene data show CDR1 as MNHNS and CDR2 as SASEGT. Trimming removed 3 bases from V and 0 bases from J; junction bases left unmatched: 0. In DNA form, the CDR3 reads TGTGCCAGCAGTGAGGGACAGGCTAACTATGGCTACACCTTC. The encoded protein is CASSEGQANYGYTF.

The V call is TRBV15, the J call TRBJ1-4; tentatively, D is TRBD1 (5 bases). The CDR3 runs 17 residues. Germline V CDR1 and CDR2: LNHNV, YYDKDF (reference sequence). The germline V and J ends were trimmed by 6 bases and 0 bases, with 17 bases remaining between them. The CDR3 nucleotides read TGTGCCACCAGGGAGGCCGGGGACTGGGCAACTAATGAAAAACTGTTTTTT. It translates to CATREAGDWATNEKLFF.

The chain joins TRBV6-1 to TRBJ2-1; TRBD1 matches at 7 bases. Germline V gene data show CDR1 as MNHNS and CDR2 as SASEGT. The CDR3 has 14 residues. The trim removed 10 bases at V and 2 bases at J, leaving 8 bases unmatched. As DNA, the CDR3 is TGTGCCACCCCCAGGGGGTTCGCCTACAATGAGCAGTTCTTC. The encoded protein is CATPRGFAYNEQFF.

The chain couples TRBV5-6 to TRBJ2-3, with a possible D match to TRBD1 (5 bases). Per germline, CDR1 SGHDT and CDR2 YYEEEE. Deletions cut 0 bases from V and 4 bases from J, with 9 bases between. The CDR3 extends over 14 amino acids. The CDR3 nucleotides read TGTGCCAGCAGCTTGGTTGGGGCAGCAGATACGCAGTATTTT. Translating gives CASSLVGAADTQYF.

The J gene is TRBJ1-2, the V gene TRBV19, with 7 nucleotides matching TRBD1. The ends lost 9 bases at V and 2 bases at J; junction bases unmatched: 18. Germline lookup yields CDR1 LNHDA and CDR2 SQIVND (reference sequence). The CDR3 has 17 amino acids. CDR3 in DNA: TGTGCCAGCTACCCCCCGCAGGGGACAGCTCAAAACTATGGCTACACCTTC. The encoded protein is CASYPPQGTAQNYGYTF.

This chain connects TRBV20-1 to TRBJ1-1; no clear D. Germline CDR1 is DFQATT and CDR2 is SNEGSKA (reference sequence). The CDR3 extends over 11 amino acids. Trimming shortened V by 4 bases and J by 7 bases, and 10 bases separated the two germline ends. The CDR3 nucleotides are TGCAGTGCTATAGTGAGTTTTGAAGCTTTCTTT. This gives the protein CSAIVSFEAFF.

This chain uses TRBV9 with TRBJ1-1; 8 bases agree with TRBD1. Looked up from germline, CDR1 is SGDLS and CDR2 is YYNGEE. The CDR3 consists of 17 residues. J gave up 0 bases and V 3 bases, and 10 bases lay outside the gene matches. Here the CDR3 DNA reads TGTGCCAGCAGCGGGAGGACAGGGAGTGGTCTGAACACTGAAGCTTTCTTT. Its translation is CASSGRTGSGLNTEAFF.